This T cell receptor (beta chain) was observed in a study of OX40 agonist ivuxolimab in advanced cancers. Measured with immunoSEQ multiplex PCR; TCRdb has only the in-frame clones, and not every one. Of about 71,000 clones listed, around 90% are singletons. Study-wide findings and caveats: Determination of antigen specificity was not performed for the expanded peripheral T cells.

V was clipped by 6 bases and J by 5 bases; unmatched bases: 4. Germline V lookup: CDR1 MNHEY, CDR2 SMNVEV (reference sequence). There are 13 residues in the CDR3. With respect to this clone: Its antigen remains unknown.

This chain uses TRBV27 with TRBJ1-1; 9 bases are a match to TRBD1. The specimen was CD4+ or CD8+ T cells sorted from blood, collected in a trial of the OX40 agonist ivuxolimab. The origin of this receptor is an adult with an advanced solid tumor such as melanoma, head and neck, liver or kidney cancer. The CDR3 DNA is TGTGCCAGCAGAGGACAGGGGAGGACTGAAGCTTTCTTT. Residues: CASRGQGRTEAFF.